These 24 T cell receptor beta chains were all obtained from the same sample, sequenced in a study of T cells and Merkel cell carcinoma outcomes (dated by TCRdb to the early 2020s). The library was made by the immunoSEQ multiplex PCR assay. TCRdb stores this immuneACCESS table with in-frame sequences only. Part of the clones is absent; in the studies checked, under half of the shortfall reflects unresolved V genes, and no reason is known for the rest. The sample has around 15,000 clones on record, more than 80% of them singletons. In total, the top ten clones hold roughly 10% of the sample. The sample consisted of tumor tissue from Merkel cell carcinoma. The receptors originated from a human donor with Merkel cell carcinoma.

The sample holds one count of this clone. The genes are TRBV18 and TRBJ2-7; 8 bases match TRBD1. The germline V gene encodes CDR1 KGHSH and CDR2 LQKENI. V shed 6 bases, J shed 5 bases, and the junction held 9 bases outside the gene matches. The CDR3 covers 14 residues. The CDR3 nucleotides are TGTGCCAGCTCGACGACAGGGGCTTACCACGAGCAGTACTTC. Protein product: CASSTTGAYHEQYF.

A word on this clone: Other DNA sequences within the sample encode an identical CDR3. The gene calls are TRBV30 and TRBJ2-1; tentatively, D is TRBD1 (7 bases). Trimming left V 0 bases short and J 1 base short, with 10 bases between. This CDR3 has 15 amino acids. Germline values: CDR1 GTSNPN, CDR2 SVGIG (reference sequence). The CDR3 DNA follows: TGTGCCTGGAGTGTCCAGGGGGGTTCCTACAATGAGCAGTTCTTC. Its translation: CAWSVQGGSYNEQFF.

This CDR3 is CASDRQGLAQPQHF. The CDR3 bases are TGTGCCAGCGACAGACAGGGTTTAGCACAGCCCCAGCATTTT. The chain uses TRBV28 and TRBJ1-5; 7 nucleotides align to TRBD1. The CDR3 has 14 amino acids. CDR1 and CDR2 from the germline V gene are MDHEN and SYDVKM. V was pared by 8 bases and J by 7 bases, with 11 bases of the junction left unmatched.

The chain uses TRBV10-2 and TRBJ1-4; D ambiguous. Per the germline V gene, CDR1 is WSHSY and CDR2 is SAAADI. The germline V and J ends were trimmed by 6 bases and 0 bases, with 11 bases remaining between them. The CDR3 covers 15 residues. The CDR3 sequence is CASSRGRATNEKLFF. CDR3 nucleotides: TGCGCCAGCAGCCGGGGTCGGGCAACTAATGAAAAACTGTTTTTT.

The chain combines TRBV5-1 with TRBJ1-4, with 7 bases that match TRBD1. The CDR3 loop spans 17 amino acids. Germline CDR1 SGHRS, CDR2 YFSETQ. The junction had 15 bases not matched to a gene; V was cut back by 3 bases and J by 7 bases. Written as DNA, the CDR3 is TGCGCCAGCAGCTCACTAGCCATGCCAGGGGGTGTTGAAAAACTGTTTTTT. Translating it yields CASSSLAMPGGVEKLFF.

The chain has TRBV10-3 and TRBJ2-3, with D unresolved. The CDR3 runs 13 residues. Looked up from germline, CDR1 is ENHRY and CDR2 is SYGVKD. Trimming stripped 4 bases from V and 3 bases from J, with 8 bases between. CDR3 sequence reads: CAISGDATDTQYF. The CDR3 coding sequence is TGTGCCATCAGTGGAGATGCAACAGATACGCAGTATTTT.

V gene TRBV5-1 combines with J gene TRBJ1-2, with D perhaps matching TRBD1 (5 bases). Germline V gene data show CDR1 as SGHRS and CDR2 as YFSETQ. V was shortened by 0 bases and J by 7 bases, with 13 bases between the two germline ends. This CDR3 region has 14 residues. CDR3 in amino acids: CASSLEGWQIGYTF. CDR3 coding DNA: TGCGCCAGCAGCTTGGAGGGGTGGCAGATTGGCTACACCTTC. Based on the CDR3 plus reference TRBV5-1 and TRBJ1-2, the full variable domain is KAGVTQTPRYLIKTRGQQVTLSCSPISGHRSVSWYQQTPGQGLQFLFEYFSETQRNKGNFPGRFSGRQFSNSRSEMNVSTLELGDSALYLCASSLEGWQIGYTFGSGTRLTVV.

The chain carries TRBV5-1 and TRBJ1-5; D gene ambiguous. This CDR3 has 12 residues. CDR1 is SGHRS and CDR2 is YFSETQ in the germline V gene. V was cut by 9 bases and J by 2 bases, with 9 bases left in between. The CDR3 here is CATKLGNQPQHF. The DNA for the CDR3 is TGCGCCACCAAGTTAGGCAATCAGCCCCAGCATTTT.

The V gene is TRBV4-1, the J gene TRBJ2-5; perhaps TRBD2 as D (6 bases). From germline, CDR1 is MGHRA and CDR2 YSYEKL. The CDR3 covers 16 residues. The V end was cut by 0 bases, the J end by 1 base, with 12 bases between. The CDR3 DNA reads as TGCGCCAGCAGCCAAGATAGCGGCGCATCCCAAGAGACCCAGTACTTC. Its protein is CASSQDSGASQETQYF.

V and J are TRBV28 and TRBJ2-6, with D perhaps given as TRBD1 or TRBD2 (6 bases each). Trimming left V 2 bases short and J 2 bases short, with 19 bases between. Germline CDR1 MDHEN, CDR2 SYDVKM. This CDR3 region has 19 residues. The CDR3 DNA reads as TGTGCCAGCAGTTTAGGACTCGGGGGCCCCTACCCTGGGGCCAACGTCCTGACTTTC. Protein: CASSLGLGGPYPGANVLTF.

The V call is TRBV9, the J call TRBJ2-2; TRBD2 aligns across 8 bases. V lost 0 bases to trimming and J lost 6 bases; unmatched junction nucleotides: 7. Per the germline V gene, CDR1 is SGDLS and CDR2 is YYNGEE. CDR3 length: 16 residues. CDR3 nucleotide sequence: TGTGCCAGCAGCGTAGGCGGGGGGCGCTTCCCCGGGGAGCTGTTTTTT. Translation gives CASSVGGGRFPGELFF.

The chain combines TRBV11-2 with TRBJ1-2; 7 bases are a match to TRBD1. The CDR3 length is 16 residues. Germline trimming cut 0 bases from V and 5 bases from J; bases unmatched to any gene: 9. Germline V gene lookup returns CDR1 SGHAT and CDR2 FQNNGV. CDR3 loop: CASSLDPGQSLYGYTF. For the CDR3, the DNA is TGTGCCAGCAGCTTAGACCCGGGACAGAGCCTTTATGGCTACACCTTC.

This rearrangement joins TRBV10-1 to TRBJ2-7; 10 bases are a match to TRBD1. The CDR3 loop spans 15 amino acids. Germline lookup yields CDR1 WNHNN and CDR2 SYGVQD (reference sequence). V shed 6 bases and J 5 bases; nucleotides not matched to a gene: 10. The DNA for the CDR3 is TGCGCCAGCAGGGGATTCCGGGACAGGGGCCACGAGCAGTACTTC. It specifies CASRGFRDRGHEQYF.

The chain couples TRBV28 to TRBJ1-1; no clear D. The V gene's germline CDR1 is MDHEN and CDR2 SYDVKM. Trimming removed 5 bases at V and 1 base at J, with 17 bases between. The CDR3 runs 16 residues. CDR3 residues: CASSPRPGLGNTEAFF. The CDR3 nucleotides read TGTGCCAGCAGTCCTCGGCCGGGGTTAGGGAACACTGAAGCTTTCTTT.

The count of this clone is one. V is TRBV28 and J is TRBJ1-5, with D possibly matching TRBD1 (6 bases). CDR1 and CDR2 from the germline V gene are MDHEN and SYDVKM. Trimming took 3 bases from V and 4 from J, leaving 10 bases between them. The CDR3 runs 14 residues. CDR3 in amino acids: CASSLDSPNQPQHF. CDR3 sequence (DNA): TGTGCCAGCAGTTTGGACAGCCCTAATCAGCCCCAGCATTTT.

This rearrangement joins TRBV5-4 to TRBJ2-1; no firm D call. CDR3 length: 11 amino acids. Germline-derived CDR1 and CDR2 are SGHNT and YYREEE (reference sequence). Trimming removed 4 bases from V and 7 bases from J, with 6 bases in between. The CDR3 region is CASSQQNEQFF. CDR3 nucleotides: TGTGCCAGCAGCCAACAAAATGAGCAGTTCTTC.

This clone was counted once. The chain has TRBV11-1 and TRBJ1-2, with D possibly TRBD1 on 6 matching bases. Germline V gene lookup returns CDR1 SGHAT and CDR2 FQDESV (reference sequence). The length of the CDR3 is 14 residues. V dropped 5 bases and J dropped 3 bases, with 13 bases sitting between them. The CDR3 DNA reads TGTGCCAGCAGCACCCCACAGGGTTACTATGGCTACACCTTC. Translating it yields CASSTPQGYYGYTF.

Of note for this clone: A much more abundant neighbour one base away suggests this may be a read error. The V call is TRBV11-1, the J call TRBJ2-5; 7 bases line up with TRBD1. The length of the CDR3 is 14 residues. In germline, CDR1 is SGHAT, CDR2 FQDESV (reference sequence). CDR3 nucleotide sequence: TGTGCCAGCAGCTTAGGGGACAGTAGAGAGATCCAGTACTTC. It translates to CASSLGDSREIQYF.

The CDR3 spells CARSCRKQDTYEQYF. Here the CDR3 DNA reads TGTGCCAGAAGCTGCCGGAAGCAGGACACCTACGAGCAGTACTTC. This rearrangement joins TRBV5-3 to TRBJ2-7; tentatively, D is TRBD1 (5 bases). TRBV5-3 is annotated as an ORF whose role is uncertain. The CDR3 sequence is 15 residues long. V was clipped by 3 bases and J by 2 bases, with 15 bases between them.

This clone was found once. The chain employs TRBV2 and TRBJ1-2; TRBD1 aligns across 9 bases. The V segment lost 1 base and the J segment 2 bases; nucleotides outside the gene matches: 11. The CDR3 length is 18 residues. Germline CDR1 and CDR2: SNHLY and FYNNEI. As DNA, the CDR3 is TGTGCCAGCAGTGAAGGCCCACAGGGGGCGAGGGGGAACTATGGCTACACCTTC. Protein: CASSEGPQGARGNYGYTF.

The genes are TRBV19 and TRBJ2-7, with 8 nucleotides matching TRBD1. Germline V lookup: CDR1 LNHDA, CDR2 SQIVND (reference sequence). This CDR3 is built from 15 residues. Unmatched junction bases numbered 10, after V lost 3 bases and J lost 6 bases. The CDR3 DNA is TGTGCCAGTAGTATCAAAGGGCAGGGGGCTGGCGAGCAGTACTTC. The encoded protein is CASSIKGQGAGEQYF.

The genes are TRBV19 and TRBJ2-1; TRBD2 might be the D (6 bases). CDR3 length equals 14 residues. V was trimmed by 6 bases and J by 5 bases, leaving 14 bases between them. In germline, CDR1 is LNHDA, CDR2 SQIVND (reference sequence). The CDR3 sequence is CASSPGLINNEQFF. CDR3 coding DNA: TGTGCCAGTAGCCCCGGACTAATCAACAATGAGCAGTTCTTC.

This chain joins TRBV7-9 and TRBJ2-1; no firm D call. Germline lookup yields CDR1 SEHNR and CDR2 FQNEAQ (reference sequence). The CDR3 covers 17 residues. V dropped 3 bases and J dropped 0 bases, with 15 bases sitting between them. The CDR3 spells CASSFYFGSSSYNEQFF. Here the CDR3 DNA reads TGTGCCAGCAGCTTCTATTTCGGGTCAAGCTCCTACAATGAGCAGTTCTTC. Using reference TRBV7-9 and TRBJ2-1 for the parts outside the CDR3, the full variable domain is DTGVSQNPRHKITKRGQNVTFRCDPISEHNRLYWYRQTLGQGPEFLTYFQNEAQLEKSRLLSDRFSAERPKGSFSTLEIQRTEQGDSAMYLCASSFYFGSSSYNEQFFGPGTRLTVL.

A few counts support this clone. CDR3 sequence reads: CASSSGDSYEQYF. The CDR3 region has the DNA TGTGCCAGCAGCTCAGGGGACTCCTACGAGCAGTACTTC. The rearrangement joins TRBV5-5 to TRBJ2-7, with D perhaps TRBD1 (6 bases). V lost 3 bases, J lost 0 bases, and 7 bases lay in between. The CDR3 has 13 amino acids. Germline V CDR1 and CDR2: SGHKS, YYEKEE (reference sequence).